The 6 T cell receptor beta chains below were found in one sample sequenced in a study of cytomegalovirus exposure and HLA in healthy donors (dated by TCRdb to 2015 to 2018). Library preparation was by the immunoSEQ multiplex PCR assay. The multiplex PCR relied on a mix of 60 forward primers for TCR Vbeta segments and 13 reverse primers for TCR Jbeta segments. TCRdb stores this immuneACCESS table with in-frame sequences only. Part of the clones is absent; in the studies checked, under half of the shortfall reflects unresolved V genes, and no reason is known for the rest. The sample records 140,000 to 150,000 clones, about 85% of which are singletons. The ten top clones hold over 2% of the sample. The sequencing input was PBMCs. Source of these receptors: a boy between 2 and 10 years old in good health and CMV-seronegative.

This chain links TRBV5-4 with TRBJ2-2, with 13 bases matching TRBD2. The junction had 7 bases not matched to a gene; V was cut back by 3 bases and J by 5 bases. Germline lookup yields CDR1 SGHNT and CDR2 YYREEE (reference sequence). This CDR3 is built from 17 residues. The CDR3 loop is CASSSRLAGGLTGELFF. As DNA, the CDR3 is TGTGCCAGCAGCTCAAGACTAGCGGGAGGTTTGACCGGGGAGCTGTTTTTT.

This chain connects TRBV6-5 to TRBJ1-2, with D possibly TRBD1 on 6 matching bases. CDR1 and CDR2 from the germline V gene are MNHEY and SVGAGI. Trimming took 5 bases from V and 8 from J, leaving 15 bases between them. There are 13 residues in the CDR3. For the CDR3, the DNA is TGTGCCAGCAGTGCAGGGGTGCCGGGGGGCTACACCTTC. Its translation is CASSAGVPGGYTF.

The V and J genes are TRBV7-6 and TRBJ2-5, with 12 bases matching TRBD2. This CDR3 comprises 17 residues. The V and J ends lost 4 bases and 4 bases, in that order; junction bases with no gene match: 10. In germline, CDR1 is SGHVS, CDR2 FNYEAQ. The CDR3 region is CASSSGPSGGAGETQYF. The CDR3 nucleotides are TGTGCCAGCAGCTCGGGGCCTAGCGGGGGGGCCGGAGAGACCCAGTACTTC.

J is TRBJ1-4 and V is TRBV30, with D unresolved. The V end lost 4 bases, the J end lost 5 bases, and 11 bases lay between the germline ends. The CDR3 has 13 residues. Germline values: CDR1 GTSNPN, CDR2 SVGIG (reference sequence). CDR3 sequence reads: CAWIAEVNEKLFF. Here the CDR3 DNA reads TGTGCCTGGATCGCGGAAGTCAATGAAAAACTGTTTTTT. Full variable domain (outside the CDR3, taken from reference TRBV30 and TRBJ1-4): SQTIHQWPATLVQPVGSPLSLECTVEGTSNPNLYWYRQAAGRGLQLLFYSVGIGQISSEVPQNLSASRPQDRQFILSSKKLLLSDSGFYLCAWIAEVNEKLFFGSGTQLSVL.

This chain connects TRBV18 to TRBJ2-1; TRBD1 matches at 8 bases. The CDR3 spans 13 residues. The V gene's germline CDR1 is KGHSH and CDR2 LQKENI. V gave up 7 bases and J gave up 8 bases; unmatched junction bases: 7. CDR3 amino acids: CASLGQVSDEQFF. The DNA of the CDR3 is TGTGCCAGCTTGGGACAGGTGAGCGATGAGCAGTTCTTC.

J is TRBJ2-2 and V is TRBV15; D may be TRBD2 (6 bases). V dropped 5 bases and J dropped 3 bases, with 10 bases sitting between them. From germline, CDR1 is LNHNV and CDR2 YYDKDF (reference sequence). There are 14 residues in the CDR3. The CDR3 region has the DNA TGTGCCACCAGCTCGGAGGGGTACACCGGGGAGCTGTTTTTT. Its translation: CATSSEGYTGELFF.